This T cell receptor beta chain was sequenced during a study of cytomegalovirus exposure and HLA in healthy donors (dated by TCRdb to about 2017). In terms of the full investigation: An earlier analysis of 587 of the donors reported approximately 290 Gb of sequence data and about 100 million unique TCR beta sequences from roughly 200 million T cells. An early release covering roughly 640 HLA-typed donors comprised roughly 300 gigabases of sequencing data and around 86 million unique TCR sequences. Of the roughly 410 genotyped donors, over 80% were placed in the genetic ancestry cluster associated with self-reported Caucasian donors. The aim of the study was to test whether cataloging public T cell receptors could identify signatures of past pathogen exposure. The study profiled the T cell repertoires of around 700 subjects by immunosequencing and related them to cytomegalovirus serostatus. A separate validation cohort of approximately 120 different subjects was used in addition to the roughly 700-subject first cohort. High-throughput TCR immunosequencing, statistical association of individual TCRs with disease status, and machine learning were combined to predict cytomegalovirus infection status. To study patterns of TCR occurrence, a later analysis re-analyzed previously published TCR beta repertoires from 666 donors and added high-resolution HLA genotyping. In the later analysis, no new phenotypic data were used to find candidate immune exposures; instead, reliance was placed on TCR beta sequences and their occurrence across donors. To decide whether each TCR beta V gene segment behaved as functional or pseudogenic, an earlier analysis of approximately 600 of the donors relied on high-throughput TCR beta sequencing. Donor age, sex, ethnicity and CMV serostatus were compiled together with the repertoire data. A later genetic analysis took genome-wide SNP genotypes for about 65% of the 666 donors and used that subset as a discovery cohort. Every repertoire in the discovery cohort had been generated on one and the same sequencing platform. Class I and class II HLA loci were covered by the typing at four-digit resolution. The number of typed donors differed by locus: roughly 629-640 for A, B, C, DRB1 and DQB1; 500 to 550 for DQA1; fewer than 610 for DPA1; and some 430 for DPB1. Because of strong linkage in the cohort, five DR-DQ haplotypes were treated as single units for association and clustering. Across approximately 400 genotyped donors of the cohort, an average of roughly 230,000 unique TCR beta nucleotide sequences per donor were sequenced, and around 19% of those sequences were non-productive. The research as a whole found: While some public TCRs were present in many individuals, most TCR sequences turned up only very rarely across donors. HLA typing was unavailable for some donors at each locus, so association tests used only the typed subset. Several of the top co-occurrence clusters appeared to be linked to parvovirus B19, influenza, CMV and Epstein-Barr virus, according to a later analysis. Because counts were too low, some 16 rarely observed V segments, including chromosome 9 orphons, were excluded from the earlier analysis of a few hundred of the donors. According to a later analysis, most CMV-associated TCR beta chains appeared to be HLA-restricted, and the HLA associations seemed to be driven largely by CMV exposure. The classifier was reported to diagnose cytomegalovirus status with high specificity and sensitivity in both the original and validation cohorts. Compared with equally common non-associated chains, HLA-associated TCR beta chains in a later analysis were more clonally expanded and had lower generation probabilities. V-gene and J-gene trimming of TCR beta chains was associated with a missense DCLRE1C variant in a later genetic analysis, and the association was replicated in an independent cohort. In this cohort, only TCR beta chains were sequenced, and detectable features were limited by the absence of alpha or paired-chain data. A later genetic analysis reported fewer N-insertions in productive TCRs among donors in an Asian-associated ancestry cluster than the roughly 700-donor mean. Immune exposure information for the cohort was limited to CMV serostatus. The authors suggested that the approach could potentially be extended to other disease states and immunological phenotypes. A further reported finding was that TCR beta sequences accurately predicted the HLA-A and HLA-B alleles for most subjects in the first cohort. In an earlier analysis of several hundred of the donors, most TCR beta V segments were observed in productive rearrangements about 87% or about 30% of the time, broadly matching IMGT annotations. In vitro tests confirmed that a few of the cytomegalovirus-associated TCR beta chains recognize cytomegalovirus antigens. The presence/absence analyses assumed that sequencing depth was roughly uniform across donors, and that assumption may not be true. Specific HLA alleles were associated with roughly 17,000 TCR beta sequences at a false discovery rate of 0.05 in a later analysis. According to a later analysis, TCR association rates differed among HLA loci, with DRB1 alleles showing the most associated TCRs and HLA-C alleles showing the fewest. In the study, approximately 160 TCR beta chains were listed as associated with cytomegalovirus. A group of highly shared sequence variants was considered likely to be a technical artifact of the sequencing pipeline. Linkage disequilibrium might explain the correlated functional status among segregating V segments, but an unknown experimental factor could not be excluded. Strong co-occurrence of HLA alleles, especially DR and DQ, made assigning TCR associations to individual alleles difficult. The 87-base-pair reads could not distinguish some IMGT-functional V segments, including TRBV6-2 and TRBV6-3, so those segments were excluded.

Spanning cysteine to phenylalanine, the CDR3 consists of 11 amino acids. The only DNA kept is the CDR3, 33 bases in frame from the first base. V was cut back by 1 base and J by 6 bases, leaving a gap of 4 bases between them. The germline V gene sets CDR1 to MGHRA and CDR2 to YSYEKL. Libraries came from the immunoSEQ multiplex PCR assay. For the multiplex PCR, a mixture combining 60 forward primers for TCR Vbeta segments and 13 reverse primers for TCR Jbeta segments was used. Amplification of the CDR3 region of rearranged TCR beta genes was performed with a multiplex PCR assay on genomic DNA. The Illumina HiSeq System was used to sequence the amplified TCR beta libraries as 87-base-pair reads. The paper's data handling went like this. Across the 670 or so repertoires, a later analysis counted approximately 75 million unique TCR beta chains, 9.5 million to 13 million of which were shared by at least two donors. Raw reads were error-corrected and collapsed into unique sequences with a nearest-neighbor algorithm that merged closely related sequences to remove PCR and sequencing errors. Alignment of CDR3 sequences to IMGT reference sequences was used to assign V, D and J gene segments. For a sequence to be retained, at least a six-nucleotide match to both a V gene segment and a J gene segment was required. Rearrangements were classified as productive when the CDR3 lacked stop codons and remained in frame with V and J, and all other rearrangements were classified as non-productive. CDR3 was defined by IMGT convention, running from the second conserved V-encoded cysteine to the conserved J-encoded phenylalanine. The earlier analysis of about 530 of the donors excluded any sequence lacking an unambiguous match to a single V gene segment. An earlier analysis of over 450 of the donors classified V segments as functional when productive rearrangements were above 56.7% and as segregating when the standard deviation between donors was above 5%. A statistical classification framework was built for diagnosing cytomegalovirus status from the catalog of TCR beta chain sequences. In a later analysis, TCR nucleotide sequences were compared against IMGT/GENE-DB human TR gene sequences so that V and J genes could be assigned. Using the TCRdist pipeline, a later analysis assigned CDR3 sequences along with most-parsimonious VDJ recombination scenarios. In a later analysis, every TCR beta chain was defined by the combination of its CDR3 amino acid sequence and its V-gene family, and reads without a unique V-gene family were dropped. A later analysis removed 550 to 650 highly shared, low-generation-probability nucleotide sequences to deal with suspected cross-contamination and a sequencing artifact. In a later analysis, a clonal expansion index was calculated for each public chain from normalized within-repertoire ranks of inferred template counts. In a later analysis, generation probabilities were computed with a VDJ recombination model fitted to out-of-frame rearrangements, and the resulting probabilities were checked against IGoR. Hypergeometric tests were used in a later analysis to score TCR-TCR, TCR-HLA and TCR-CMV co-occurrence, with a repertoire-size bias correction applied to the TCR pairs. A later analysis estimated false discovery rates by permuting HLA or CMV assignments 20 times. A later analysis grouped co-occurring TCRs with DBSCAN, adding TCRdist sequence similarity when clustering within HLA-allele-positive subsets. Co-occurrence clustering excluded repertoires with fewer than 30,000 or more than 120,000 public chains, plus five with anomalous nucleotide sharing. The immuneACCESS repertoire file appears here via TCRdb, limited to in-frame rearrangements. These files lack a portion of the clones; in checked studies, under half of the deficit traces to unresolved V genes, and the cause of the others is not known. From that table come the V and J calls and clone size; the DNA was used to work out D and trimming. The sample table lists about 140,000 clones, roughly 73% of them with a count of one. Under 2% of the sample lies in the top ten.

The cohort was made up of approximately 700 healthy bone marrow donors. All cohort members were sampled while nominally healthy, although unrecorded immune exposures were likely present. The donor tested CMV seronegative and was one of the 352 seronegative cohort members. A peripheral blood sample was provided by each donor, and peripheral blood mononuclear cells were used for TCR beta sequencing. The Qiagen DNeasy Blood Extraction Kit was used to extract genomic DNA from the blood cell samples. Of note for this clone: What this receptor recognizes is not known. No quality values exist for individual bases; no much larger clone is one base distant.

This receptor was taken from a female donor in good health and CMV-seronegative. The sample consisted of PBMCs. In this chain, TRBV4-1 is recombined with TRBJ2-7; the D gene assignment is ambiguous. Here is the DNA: TGCGCCAGCAGCCAAGCCAGCGAGCAGTACTTC. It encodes CASSQASEQYF.